The rows below give T cell receptor beta chains drawn from one sample of a study of cytomegalovirus exposure and HLA in healthy donors. Measured with immunoSEQ multiplex PCR; TCRdb has only the in-frame clones, and not every one. The sample includes about 94,000 clones, nearly 80% of them seen just once. The sample consisted of PBMCs. The receptors shown here come from a woman in her thirties or forties in good health and CMV-seronegative. The CDR3 runs from the conserved cysteine through the conserved F or W. Each record gives: D gene, clone size, V gene, J gene, CDR3 length, CDR3 DNA, CDR3 protein. A D gene is named only where the DNA matches it firmly. Only some rows state a clone size, as once, few, many or a class for expanded clones.

d_gene: .
abundance: .
v_gene: TRBV7-9
j_gene: TRBJ1-2
len: 12
CDR3nt: TGTGCCAGCAGCAGAGACAGCTATGGCTACACCTTC
CDR3aa: CASSRDSYGYTF

d_gene: TRBD2
abundance: .
v_gene: TRBV19
j_gene: TRBJ2-7
len: 14
CDR3nt: TGTGCCAGTAGTACACACGGGGGGACCTACGAGCAGTACTTC
CDR3aa: CASSTHGGTYEQYF

d_gene: .
abundance: once
v_gene: TRBV2
j_gene: TRBJ1-6
len: 15
CDR3nt: TGTGCCAGCAGTGAATCAGGCAGATCAAATTCACCCCTCCACTTT
CDR3aa: CASSESGRSNSPLHF

d_gene: TRBD1
abundance: .
v_gene: TRBV18
j_gene: TRBJ1-2
len: 15
CDR3nt: TGTGCCAGCTCACCAGGACAGGGGGACAACTATGGCTACACCTTC
CDR3aa: CASSPGQGDNYGYTF

d_gene: .
abundance: once
v_gene: TRBV18
j_gene: TRBJ2-5
len: 13
CDR3nt: TGTGCCAGCTCCCACGGGAGCCAAGAGACCCAGTACTTC
CDR3aa: CASSHGSQETQYF

d_gene: TRBD1
abundance: .
v_gene: TRBV4-3
j_gene: TRBJ1-2
len: 15
CDR3nt: TGCGCCAGCAGCCAAGCGCCGGACAGGGGTTATGGCTACACCTTC
CDR3aa: CASSQAPDRGYGYTF

d_gene: .
abundance: .
v_gene: TRBV5-1
j_gene: TRBJ2-1
len: 14
CDR3nt: TGCGCCAGCAGCTTGGGGGGGGACTACAATGAGCAGTTCTTC
CDR3aa: CASSLGGDYNEQFF

d_gene: .
abundance: .
v_gene: TRBV19
j_gene: TRBJ2-3
len: 15
CDR3nt: TGTGCCAGTAAAGCCGGGGCTAGCGACACAGATACGCAGTATTTT
CDR3aa: CASKAGASDTDTQYF

d_gene: .
abundance: .
v_gene: TRBV18
j_gene: TRBJ1-5
len: 15
CDR3nt: TGTGCCAGCTCACCATACCAGGGGAGTGATCAGCCCCAGCATTTT
CDR3aa: CASSPYQGSDQPQHF

d_gene: TRBD1
abundance: .
v_gene: TRBV5-1
j_gene: TRBJ2-5
len: 14
CDR3nt: TGCGCCAGCAGCCAGCCGGGACAGGGGGAGACCCAGTACTTC
CDR3aa: CASSQPGQGETQYF

d_gene: TRBD1
abundance: .
v_gene: TRBV25-1
j_gene: TRBJ1-6
len: 14
CDR3nt: TGTGCCAGCAGGGGGACAGGGTGGAATTCACCCCTCCACTTT
CDR3aa: CASRGTGWNSPLHF

d_gene: TRBD2
abundance: .
v_gene: TRBV2
j_gene: TRBJ2-5
len: 15
CDR3nt: TGTGCCAGCAGTGGAAGCGGGGGAGGTTACGAGACCCAGTACTTC
CDR3aa: CASSGSGGGYETQYF

d_gene: TRBD2
abundance: .
v_gene: TRBV9
j_gene: TRBJ2-1
len: 16
CDR3nt: TGTGCCAGCAGCGCCCTGCTAGCGGGGGGCCACAATGAGCAGTTCTTC
CDR3aa: CASSALLAGGHNEQFF

d_gene: .
abundance: .
v_gene: TRBV27
j_gene: TRBJ1-2
len: 16
CDR3nt: TGTGCCAGCAGTCCCCGACAGGACCTCTATAACTATGGCTACACCTTC
CDR3aa: CASSPRQDLYNYGYTF